This record looks at one TCR beta chain sequence and its context. Clones were read by immunoSEQ multiplex PCR, and TCRdb kept only the in-frame ones, dropping some. The sample lists 75,000 to 100,000 clones, about 88% occurring once. These data originate in a study of control samples from healthy donors and cancer patients. V lost 7 bases to trimming and J lost 6 bases; unmatched junction nucleotides: 8. Germline lookup yields CDR1 SNHLY and CDR2 FYNNEI. This CDR3 has 13 amino acids. The gene calls are TRBV2 and TRBJ1-2; 7 bases fit TRBD1. The sequencing input was blood. This TCR derives from a woman between 45 and 65 years old in good health. Here the CDR3 reads CASKGGRDDGYTF. CDR3 coding DNA: TGTGCCAGCAAAGGGGGCAGGGACGATGGCTACACCTTC.